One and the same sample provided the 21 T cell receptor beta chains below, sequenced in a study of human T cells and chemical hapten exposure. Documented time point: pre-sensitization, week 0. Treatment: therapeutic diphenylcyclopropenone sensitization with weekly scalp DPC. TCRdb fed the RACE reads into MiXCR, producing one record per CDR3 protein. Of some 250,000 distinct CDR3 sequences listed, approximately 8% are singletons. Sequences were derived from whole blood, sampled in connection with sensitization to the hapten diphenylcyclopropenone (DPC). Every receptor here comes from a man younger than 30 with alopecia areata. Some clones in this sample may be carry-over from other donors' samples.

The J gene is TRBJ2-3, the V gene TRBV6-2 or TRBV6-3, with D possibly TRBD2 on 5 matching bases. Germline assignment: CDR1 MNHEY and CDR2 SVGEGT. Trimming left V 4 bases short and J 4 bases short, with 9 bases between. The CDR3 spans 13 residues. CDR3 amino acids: CASSFTRADTQYF. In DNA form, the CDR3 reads TGTGCCAGCAGTTTTACTAGAGCAGATACGCAGTATTTT.

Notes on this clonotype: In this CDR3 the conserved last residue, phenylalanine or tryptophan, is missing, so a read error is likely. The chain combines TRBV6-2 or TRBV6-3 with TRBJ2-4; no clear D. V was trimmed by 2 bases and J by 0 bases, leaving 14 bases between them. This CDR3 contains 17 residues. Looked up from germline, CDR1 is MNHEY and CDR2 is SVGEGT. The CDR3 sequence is CASSYKITFLAKNIQYY. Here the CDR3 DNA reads TGTGCCAGCAGTTACAAGATTACGTTTCTAGCCAAAAACATTCAGTACTAC.

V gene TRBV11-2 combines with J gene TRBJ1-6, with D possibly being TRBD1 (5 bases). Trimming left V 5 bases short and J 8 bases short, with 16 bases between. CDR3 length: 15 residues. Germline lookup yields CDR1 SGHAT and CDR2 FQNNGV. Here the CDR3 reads CASSGGTQGHSPLHF. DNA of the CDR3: TGTGCCAGCAGCGGGGGTACCCAGGGTCATTCACCCCTCCACTTT.

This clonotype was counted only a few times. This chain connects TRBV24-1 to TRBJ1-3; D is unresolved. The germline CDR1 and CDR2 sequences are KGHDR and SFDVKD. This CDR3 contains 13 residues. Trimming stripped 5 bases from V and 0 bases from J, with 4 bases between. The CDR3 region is CATSASSGNTIYF. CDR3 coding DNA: TGTGCCACCAGTGCCAGCTCTGGAAACACCATATATTTT.

The CDR3 loop reads CASSPPGRHQETQYF. CDR3 nucleotides: TGTGCCAGCAGTCCCCCCGGTCGCCACCAAGAGACCCAGTACTTC. This chain uses TRBV6-2 or TRBV6-3 with TRBJ2-5, with no clear D. The CDR3 length is 15 residues. With 5 bases removed from V and 0 bases from J, the gap between germline ends came to 13 bases. CDR1 is MNHEY, CDR2 SVGEGT, per germline.

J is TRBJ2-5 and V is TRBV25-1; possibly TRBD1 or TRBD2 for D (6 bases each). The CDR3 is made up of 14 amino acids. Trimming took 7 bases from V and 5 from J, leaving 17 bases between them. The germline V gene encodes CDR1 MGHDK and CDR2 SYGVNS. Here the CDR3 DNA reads TGTGCCAGCACCACGTACGGGGGCAAGGAGACCCAGTACTTC. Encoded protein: CASTTYGGKETQYF.

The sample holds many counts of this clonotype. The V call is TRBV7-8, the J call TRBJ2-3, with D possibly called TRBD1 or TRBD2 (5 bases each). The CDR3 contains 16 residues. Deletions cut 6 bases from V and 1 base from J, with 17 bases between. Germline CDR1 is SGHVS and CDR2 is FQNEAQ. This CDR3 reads CASSVEAGAGTDTQYF. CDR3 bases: TGTGCCAGCAGTGTTGAGGCCGGGGCCGGCACAGATACGCAGTATTTT.

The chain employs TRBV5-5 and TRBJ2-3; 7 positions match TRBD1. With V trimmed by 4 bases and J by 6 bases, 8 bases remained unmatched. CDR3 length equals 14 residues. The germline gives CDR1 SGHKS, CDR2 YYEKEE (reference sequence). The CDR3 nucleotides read TGTGCCAGCAGCCTTCGACAGGGTATTGATACGCAGTATTTT. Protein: CASSLRQGIDTQYF.

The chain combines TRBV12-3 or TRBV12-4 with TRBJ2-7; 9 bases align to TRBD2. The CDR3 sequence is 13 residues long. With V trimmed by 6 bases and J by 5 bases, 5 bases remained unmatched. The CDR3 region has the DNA TGTGCCAGCAGCCCGACTAGCGGCAACGAGCAGTACTTC. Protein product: CASSPTSGNEQYF.

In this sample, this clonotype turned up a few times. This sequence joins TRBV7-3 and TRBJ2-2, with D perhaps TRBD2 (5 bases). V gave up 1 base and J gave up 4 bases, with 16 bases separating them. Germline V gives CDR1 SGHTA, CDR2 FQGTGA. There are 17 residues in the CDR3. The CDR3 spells CASSLSPPGIRTGELFF. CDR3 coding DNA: TGTGCCAGCAGCTTAAGCCCCCCGGGGATTCGCACCGGGGAGCTGTTTTTT. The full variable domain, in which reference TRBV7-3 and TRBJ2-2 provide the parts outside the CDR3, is GAGVSQTPSNKVTEKGKYVELRCDPISGHTALYWYRQSLGQGPEFLIYFQGTGAADDSGLPNDRFFAVRPEGSVSTLKIQRTERGDSAVYLCASSLSPPGIRTGELFFGEGSRLTVL.

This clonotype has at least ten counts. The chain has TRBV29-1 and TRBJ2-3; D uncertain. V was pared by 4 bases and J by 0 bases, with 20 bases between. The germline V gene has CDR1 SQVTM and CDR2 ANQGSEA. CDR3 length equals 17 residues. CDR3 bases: TGCAGCGTTGTACCCCTCATGACGAGTTCTAGCACAGATACGCAGTATTTT. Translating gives CSVVPLMTSSSTDTQYF.

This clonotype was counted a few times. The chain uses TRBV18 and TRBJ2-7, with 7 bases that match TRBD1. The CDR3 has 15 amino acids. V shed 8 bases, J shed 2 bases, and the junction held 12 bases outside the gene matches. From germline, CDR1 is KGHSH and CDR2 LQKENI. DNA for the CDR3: TGTGCCAGCCGACTGACAGGGCCCGGGCCCTACGAGCAGTACGTC. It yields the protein CASRLTGPGPYEQYV.

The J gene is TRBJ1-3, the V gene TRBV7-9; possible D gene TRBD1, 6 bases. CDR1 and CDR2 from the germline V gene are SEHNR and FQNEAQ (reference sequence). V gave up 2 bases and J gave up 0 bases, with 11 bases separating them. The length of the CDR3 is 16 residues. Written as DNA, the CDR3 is TGTGCCAGCAGCTTATTCAGGGGACCCTCTGGAAACACCATATATTTT. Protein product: CASSLFRGPSGNTIYF.

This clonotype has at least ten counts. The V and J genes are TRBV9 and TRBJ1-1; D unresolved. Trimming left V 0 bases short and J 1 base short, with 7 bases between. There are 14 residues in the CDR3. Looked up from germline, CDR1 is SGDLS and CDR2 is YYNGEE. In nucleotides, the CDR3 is TGTGCCAGCAGCGTAGGCTGGGGGAACACTGAAGCTTTCTTT. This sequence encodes CASSVGWGNTEAFF.

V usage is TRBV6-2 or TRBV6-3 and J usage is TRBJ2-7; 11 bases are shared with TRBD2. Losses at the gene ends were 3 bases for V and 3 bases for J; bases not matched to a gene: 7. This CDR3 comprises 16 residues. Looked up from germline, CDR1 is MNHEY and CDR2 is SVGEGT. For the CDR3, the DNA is TGTGCCAGCAGTTATCAACTAGCGGGGGATATCTACGAGCAGTACTTC. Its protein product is CASSYQLAGDIYEQYF.

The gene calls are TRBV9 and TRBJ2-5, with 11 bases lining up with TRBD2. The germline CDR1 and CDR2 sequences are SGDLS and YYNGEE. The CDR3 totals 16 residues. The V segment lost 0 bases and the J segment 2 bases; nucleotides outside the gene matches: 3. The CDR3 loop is CASSVDASGGQETQYF. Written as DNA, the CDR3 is TGTGCCAGCAGCGTAGACGCTAGCGGGGGGCAAGAGACCCAGTACTTC.

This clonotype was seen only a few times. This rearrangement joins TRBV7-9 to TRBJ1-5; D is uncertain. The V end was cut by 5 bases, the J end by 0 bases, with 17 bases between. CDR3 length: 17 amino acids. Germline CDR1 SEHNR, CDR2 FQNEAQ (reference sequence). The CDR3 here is CASSPPALDYSNQPQHF. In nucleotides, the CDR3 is TGTGCCAGCAGCCCCCCGGCCCTTGATTATAGCAATCAGCCCCAGCATTTT.

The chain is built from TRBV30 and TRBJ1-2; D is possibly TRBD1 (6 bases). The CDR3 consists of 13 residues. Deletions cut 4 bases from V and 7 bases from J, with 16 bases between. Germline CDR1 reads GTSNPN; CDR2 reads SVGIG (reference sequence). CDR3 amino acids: CAWKSQGLGGYTF. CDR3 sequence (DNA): TGTGCCTGGAAATCACAGGGATTGGGTGGCTACACCTTC.

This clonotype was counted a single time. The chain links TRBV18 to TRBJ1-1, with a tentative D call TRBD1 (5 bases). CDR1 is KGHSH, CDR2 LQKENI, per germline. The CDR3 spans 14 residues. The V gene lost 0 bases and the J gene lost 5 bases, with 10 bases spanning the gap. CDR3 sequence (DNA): TGTGCCAGCTCACCACCGGGACGGCAGACTGAAGCTTTCTTT. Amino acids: CASSPPGRQTEAFF.

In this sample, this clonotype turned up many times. CDR3 nucleotides: TGTGCCAGCTCACCCCGACAGGAGCGAGTTCTCTATGGCTACACCTTC. Translation: CASSPRQERVLYGYTF. The chain uses TRBV18 and TRBJ1-2; D might be TRBD1 (6 bases). Germline V lookup: CDR1 KGHSH, CDR2 LQKENI. This CDR3 contains 16 residues. Trimming took 3 bases from V and 4 from J, leaving 18 bases between them.

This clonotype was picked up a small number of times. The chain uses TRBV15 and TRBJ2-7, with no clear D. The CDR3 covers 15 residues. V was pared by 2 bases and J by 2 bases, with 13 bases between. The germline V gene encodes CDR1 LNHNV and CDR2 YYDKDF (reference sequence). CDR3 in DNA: TGTGCCACCAGCAGATCTAAGGGTTCCCCCTACGAGCAGTACGTC. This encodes CATSRSKGSPYEQYV.